The present T cell receptor beta chain was sequenced within a study of T cells in localized non-small cell lung cancer. Study results and caveats: Highest T cell clonality was seen in uninvolved adjacent lung, surpassing that measured in tumor. Investigators sequenced only a single tumor region, leaving heterogeneity possible. Density of T cells in blood, when higher, went with longer overall survival. The study detected a median roughly 57 of the top 100 tumor clones in adjacent lung.

The assay was immunoSEQ multiplex PCR, and TCRdb's table has in-frame clones only and misses some. The repertoire holds roughly 1,500 clones, with 20% to 25% as singletons. Worth noting for this clone: Its antigen is not identified.

This CDR3 is 21 amino acids long. The V gene end was trimmed by 5 bases and the J gene end by 5 bases; junction bases not matched to a gene: 19. The germline V gene encodes CDR1 LNHDA and CDR2 SQIVND (reference sequence). The chain has TRBV19 and TRBJ2-2; 14 bases map to TRBD2. The TCR was taken from a male donor aged 60 or over with stage I lung adenocarcinoma. The starting material was lung tumor tissue, obtained before any cancer treatment. The CDR3 is CASSPNLYLPGLAGETGELFF. In nucleotides, the CDR3 is TGTGCCAGTAGTCCCAACCTGTACTTACCGGGACTAGCGGGAGAGACCGGGGAGCTGTTTTTT. Full variable domain (outside the CDR3, taken from reference TRBV19 and TRBJ2-2): DGGITQSPKYLFRKEGQNVTLSCEQNLNHDAMYWYRQDPGQGLRLIYYSQIVNDFQKGDIAEGYSVSREKKESFPLTVTSAQKNPTAFYLCASSPNLYLPGLAGETGELFFGEGSRLTVL.